This T cell receptor beta chain was sequenced in a study of OX40 agonist ivuxolimab in advanced cancers. Study context: Treatment of patients was with ivuxolimab, an agonistic anti-OX40 (CD134) antibody. Antecedent anti-PD-1, anti-PD-L1 or anti-CTLA-4 therapy was permissible, with roughly 36% having received some.

A remark on this clone: Its antigen is unknown.

Repertoires were generated with immunoSEQ multiplex PCR, while TCRdb's copy carries only in-frame clones and drops some. The sample shows tens of thousands of clones, 70% to 90% of them seen only once. Sampling of blood occurred at baseline, cycle 4 day 1, and cycle 7 day 1. Study observations and caveats: The work left the antigen specificity of expanded peripheral T cells undetermined.

The germline CDR1 and CDR2 sequences are LNHDA and SQIVND (reference sequence). V dropped 3 bases and J dropped 0; count of bases not matched to a gene: 16. The CDR3 runs 20 residues. This TCR came from an adult with an advanced solid tumor such as melanoma, head and neck, liver or kidney cancer. This specimen consisted of CD4+ or CD8+ T cells sorted from blood, obtained in a trial of the OX40 agonist ivuxolimab. This chain joins TRBV19 and TRBJ2-4, with 8 bases fitting TRBD1. CDR3 in DNA: TGTGCCAGTAGTATTGTTCCAGCCACGGGGACAGGCCAAGCCAAAAACATTCAGTACTTC. Protein sequence: CASSIVPATGTGQAKNIQYF.